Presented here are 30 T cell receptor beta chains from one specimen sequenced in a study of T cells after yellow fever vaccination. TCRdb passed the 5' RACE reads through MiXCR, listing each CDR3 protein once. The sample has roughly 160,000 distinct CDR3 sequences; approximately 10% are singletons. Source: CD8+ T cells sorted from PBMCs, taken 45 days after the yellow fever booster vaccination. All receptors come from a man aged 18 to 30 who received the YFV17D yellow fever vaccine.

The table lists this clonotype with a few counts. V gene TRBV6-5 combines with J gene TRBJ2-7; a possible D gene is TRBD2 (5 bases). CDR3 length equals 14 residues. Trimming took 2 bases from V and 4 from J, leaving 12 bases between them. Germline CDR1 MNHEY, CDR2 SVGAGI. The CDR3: CASSYAPEGYEQYF. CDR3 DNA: TGTGCCAGCAGTTACGCGCCTGAGGGTTACGAGCAGTACTTC.

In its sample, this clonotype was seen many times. The DNA for the CDR3 is TGTGCCAGTAGGAAGGAGGGCTGGCAGCCCCAGCATTTT. Amino acids: CASRKEGWQPQHF. This sequence joins TRBV19 and TRBJ1-5; D unclear. The germline V and J ends were trimmed by 6 bases and 7 bases, with 13 bases remaining between them. The germline gives CDR1 LNHDA, CDR2 SQIVND (reference sequence). The CDR3 has 13 amino acids.

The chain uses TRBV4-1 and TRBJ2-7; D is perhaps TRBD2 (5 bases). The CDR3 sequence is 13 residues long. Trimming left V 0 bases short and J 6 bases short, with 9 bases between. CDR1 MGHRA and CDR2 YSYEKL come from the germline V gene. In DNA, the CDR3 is TGCGCCAGCAGCCAAGAAGGAGGCGGCGAGCAGTACGTC. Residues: CASSQEGGGEQYV.

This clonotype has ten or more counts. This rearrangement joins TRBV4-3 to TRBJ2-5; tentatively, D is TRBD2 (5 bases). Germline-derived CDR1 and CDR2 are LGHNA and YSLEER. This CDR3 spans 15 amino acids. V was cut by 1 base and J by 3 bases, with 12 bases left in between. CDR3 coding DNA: TGCGCCAGCAGCCAAGCTCCCTGGGGAGAAGAGACCCAGTACTTC. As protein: CASSQAPWGEETQYF.

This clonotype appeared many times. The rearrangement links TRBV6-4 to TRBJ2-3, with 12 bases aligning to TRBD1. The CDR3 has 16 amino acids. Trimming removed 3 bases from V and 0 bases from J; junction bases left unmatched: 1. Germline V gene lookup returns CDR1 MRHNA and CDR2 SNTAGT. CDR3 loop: CASSEGQGASTDTQYF. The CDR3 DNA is TGTGCCAGCAGTGAGGGACAGGGGGCTAGCACAGATACGCAGTATTTT.

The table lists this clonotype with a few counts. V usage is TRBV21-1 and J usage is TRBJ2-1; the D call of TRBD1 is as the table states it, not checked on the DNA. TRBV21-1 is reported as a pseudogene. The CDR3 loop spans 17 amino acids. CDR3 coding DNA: TGTGCCAGCAGCAATTGTTCCCGGACAGGGAAAAGAAATGAGCAGTTCTTC. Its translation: CASSNCSRTGKRNEQFF.

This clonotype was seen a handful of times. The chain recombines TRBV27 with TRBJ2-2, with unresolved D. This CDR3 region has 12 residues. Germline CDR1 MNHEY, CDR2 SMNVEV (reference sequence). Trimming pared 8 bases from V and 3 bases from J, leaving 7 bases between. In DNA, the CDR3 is TGTGCCAGCGGATTGGACACCGGGGAGCTGTTTTTT. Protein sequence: CASGLDTGELFF.

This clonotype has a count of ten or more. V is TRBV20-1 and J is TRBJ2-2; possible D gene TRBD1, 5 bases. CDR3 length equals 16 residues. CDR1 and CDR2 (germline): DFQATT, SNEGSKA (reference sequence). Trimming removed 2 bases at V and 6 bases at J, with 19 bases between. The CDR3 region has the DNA TGCAGTGCTAGACCCAGGGTTTCACCTAGTTCCGGGGAGCTGTTTTTT. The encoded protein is CSARPRVSPSSGELFF.

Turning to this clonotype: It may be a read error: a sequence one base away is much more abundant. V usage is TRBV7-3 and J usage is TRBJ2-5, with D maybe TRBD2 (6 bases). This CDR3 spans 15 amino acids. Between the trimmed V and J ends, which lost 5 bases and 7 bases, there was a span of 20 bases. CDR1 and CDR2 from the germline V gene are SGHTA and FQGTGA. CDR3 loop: CASSAYLGPGVTQYF. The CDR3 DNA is TGTGCCAGCAGCGCCTACTTGGGTCCGGGGGTGACCCAGTACTTC. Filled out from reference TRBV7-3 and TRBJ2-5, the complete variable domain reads GAGVSQTPSNKVTEKGKYVELRCDPISGHTALYWYRQSLGQGPEFLIYFQGTGAADDSGLPNDRFFAVRPEGSVSTLKIQRTERGDSAVYLCASSAYLGPGVTQYFGPGTRLLVL.

CDR3 sequence reads: CASNWGQSDQPQHF. CDR3 nucleotides: TGTGCCAGCAATTGGGGACAGTCCGATCAGCCCCAGCATTTT. The rearrangement joins TRBV12-3 or TRBV12-4 to TRBJ1-5; 7 nucleotides agree with TRBD1. Trimming took 7 bases from V and 5 from J; bases not matched to a gene: 8. The CDR3 runs to 14 residues.

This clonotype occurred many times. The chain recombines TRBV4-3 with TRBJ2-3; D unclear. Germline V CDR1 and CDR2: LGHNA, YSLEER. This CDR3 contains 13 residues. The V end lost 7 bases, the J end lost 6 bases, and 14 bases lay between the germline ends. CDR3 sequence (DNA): TGCGCCAGCACTCCCGGGCCCGGGGATACGCAGTATTTT. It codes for CASTPGPGDTQYF.

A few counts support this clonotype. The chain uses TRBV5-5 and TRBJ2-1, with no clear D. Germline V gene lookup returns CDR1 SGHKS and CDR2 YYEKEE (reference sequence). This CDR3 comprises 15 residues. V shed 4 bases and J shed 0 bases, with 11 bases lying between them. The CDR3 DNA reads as TGTGCCAGCAGCCAGGTACAGAGCTCCTACAATGAGCAGTTCTTC. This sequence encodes CASSQVQSSYNEQFF.

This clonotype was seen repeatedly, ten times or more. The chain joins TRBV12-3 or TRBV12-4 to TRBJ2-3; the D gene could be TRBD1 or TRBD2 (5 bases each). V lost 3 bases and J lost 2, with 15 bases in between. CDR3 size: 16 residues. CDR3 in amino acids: CASSLRDGVFTDTQYF. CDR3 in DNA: TGTGCCAGCAGTTTGAGGGACGGGGTATTCACAGATACGCAGTATTTT.

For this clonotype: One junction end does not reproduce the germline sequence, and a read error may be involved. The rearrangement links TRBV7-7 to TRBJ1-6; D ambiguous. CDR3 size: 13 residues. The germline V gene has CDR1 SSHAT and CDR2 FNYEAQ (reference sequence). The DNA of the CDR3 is TGTGCTAGCAGCTTAGGGTCCGGTTCCCCCCTCCACTTT. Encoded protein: CASSLGSGSPLHF.

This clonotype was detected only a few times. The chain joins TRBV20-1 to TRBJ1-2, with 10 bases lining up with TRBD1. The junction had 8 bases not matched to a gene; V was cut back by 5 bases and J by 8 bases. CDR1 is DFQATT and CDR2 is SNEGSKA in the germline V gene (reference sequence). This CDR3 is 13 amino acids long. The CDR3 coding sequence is TGCAGTGCTTCAGGGACAGGGGCTTTAGGCTACACCTTC. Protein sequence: CSASGTGALGYTF.

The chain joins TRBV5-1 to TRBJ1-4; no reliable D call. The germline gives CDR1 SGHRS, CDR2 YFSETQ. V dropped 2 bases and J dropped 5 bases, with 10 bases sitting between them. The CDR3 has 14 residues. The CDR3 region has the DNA TGCGCCAGCAGCTTATCTGGGCACAATGAAAAACTGTTTTTT. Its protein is CASSLSGHNEKLFF.

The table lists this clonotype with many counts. The CDR3 reads CAISEKGISTGELFF. Written as DNA, the CDR3 is TGTGCCATCAGTGAAAAGGGAATAAGCACCGGGGAGCTGTTTTTT. The chain has TRBV10-3 and TRBJ2-2; no reliable D call. Trimming took off 3 bases at V and 4 bases at J, with 12 bases between the two ends. The CDR3 has 15 amino acids. In germline, CDR1 is ENHRY, CDR2 SYGVKD.

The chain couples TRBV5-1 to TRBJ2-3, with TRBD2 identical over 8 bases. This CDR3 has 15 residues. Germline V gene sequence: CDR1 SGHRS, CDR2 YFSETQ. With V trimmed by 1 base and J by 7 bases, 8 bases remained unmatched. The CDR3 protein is CASSLSPGGPYTQYF. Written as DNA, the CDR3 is TGCGCCAGCAGCTTGAGCCCGGGGGGGCCTTATACGCAGTATTTT.

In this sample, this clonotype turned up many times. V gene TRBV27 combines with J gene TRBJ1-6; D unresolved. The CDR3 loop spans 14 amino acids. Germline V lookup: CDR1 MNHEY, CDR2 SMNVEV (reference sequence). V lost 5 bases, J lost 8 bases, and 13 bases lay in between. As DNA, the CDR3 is TGTGCCAGCAGTCCCGATAGTAGAGATTCACCCCTCCACTTT. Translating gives CASSPDSRDSPLHF.

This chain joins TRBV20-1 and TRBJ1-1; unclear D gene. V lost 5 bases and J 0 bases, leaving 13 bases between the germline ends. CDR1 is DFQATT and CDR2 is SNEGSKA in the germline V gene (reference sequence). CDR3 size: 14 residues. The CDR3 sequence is CSAGPAIMNTEAFF. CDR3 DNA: TGCAGTGCTGGACCGGCGATCATGAACACTGAAGCTTTCTTT.

The CDR3 coding sequence is TGTGCCAGCAGCACCAGGGGGACTCCGAGGAATTCACCCCTCCACTTT. Amino acids: CASSTRGTPRNSPLHF. The chain has TRBV7-6 and TRBJ1-6; 7 nucleotides match TRBD1. This CDR3 has 16 residues. Germline CDR1 and CDR2: SGHVS and FNYEAQ. Trimming took 5 bases from V and 7 from J; bases not matched to a gene: 11.

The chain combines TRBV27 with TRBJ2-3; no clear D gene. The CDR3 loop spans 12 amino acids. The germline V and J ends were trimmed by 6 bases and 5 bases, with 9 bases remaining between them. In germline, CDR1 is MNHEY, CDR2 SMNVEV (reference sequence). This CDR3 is CASSLMGDTQYF. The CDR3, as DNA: TGTGCCAGCAGCCTTATGGGAGATACGCAGTATTTT.

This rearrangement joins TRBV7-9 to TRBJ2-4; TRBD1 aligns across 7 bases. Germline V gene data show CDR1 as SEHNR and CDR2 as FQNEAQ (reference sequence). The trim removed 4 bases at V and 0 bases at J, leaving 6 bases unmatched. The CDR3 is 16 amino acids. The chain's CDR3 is CASSSLQGLAKNIQYF. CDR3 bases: TGTGCCAGCAGCTCGCTACAGGGGCTAGCCAAAAACATTCAGTACTTC.

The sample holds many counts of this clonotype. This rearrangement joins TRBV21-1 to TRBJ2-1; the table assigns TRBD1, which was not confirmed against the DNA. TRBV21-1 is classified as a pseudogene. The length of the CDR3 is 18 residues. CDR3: CASSAHDPGSPGYNEQFF. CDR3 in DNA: TGTGCCAGCAGCGCCCACGATCCCGGGAGTCCAGGGTACAATGAGCAGTTCTTC.

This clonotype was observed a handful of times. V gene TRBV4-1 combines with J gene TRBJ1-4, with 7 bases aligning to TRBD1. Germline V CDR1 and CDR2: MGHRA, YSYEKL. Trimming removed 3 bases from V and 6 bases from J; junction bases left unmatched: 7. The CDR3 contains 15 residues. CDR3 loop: CASSQGDRGHEKLFF. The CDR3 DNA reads TGCGCCAGCAGCCAGGGGGACAGAGGTCATGAAAAACTGTTTTTT.

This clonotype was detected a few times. The CDR3 spells CASSGSRGDQPQHF. The CDR3 nucleotides are TGTGCCAGCAGTGGGTCCCGGGGGGATCAGCCCCAGCATTTT. The V gene is TRBV12-3 or TRBV12-4, the J gene TRBJ1-5; TRBD1 is a possible D gene (5 bases). The V gene lost 5 bases and the J gene lost 5 bases, with 13 bases spanning the gap. The CDR3 consists of 14 residues.

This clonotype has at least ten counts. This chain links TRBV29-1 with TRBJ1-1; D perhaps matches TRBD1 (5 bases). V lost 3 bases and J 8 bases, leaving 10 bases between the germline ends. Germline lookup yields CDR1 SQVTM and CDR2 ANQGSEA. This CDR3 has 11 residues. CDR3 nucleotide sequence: TGCAGCGTTGAGGGGGGTAACGAAGCTTTCTTT. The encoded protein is CSVEGGNEAFF. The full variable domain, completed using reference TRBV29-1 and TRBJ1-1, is SAVISQKPSRDICQRGTSLTIQCQVDSQVTMMFWYRQQPGQSLTLIATANQGSEATYESGFVIDKFPISRPNLTFSTLTVSNMSPEDSSIYLCSVEGGNEAFFGQGTRLTVV.

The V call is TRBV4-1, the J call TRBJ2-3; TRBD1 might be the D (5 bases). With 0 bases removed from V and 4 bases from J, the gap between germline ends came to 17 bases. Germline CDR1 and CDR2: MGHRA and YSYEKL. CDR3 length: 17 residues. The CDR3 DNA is TGCGCCAGCAGCCAAGATAGAATAGAAAGGGGTGCAGATACGCAGTATTTT. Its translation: CASSQDRIERGADTQYF.

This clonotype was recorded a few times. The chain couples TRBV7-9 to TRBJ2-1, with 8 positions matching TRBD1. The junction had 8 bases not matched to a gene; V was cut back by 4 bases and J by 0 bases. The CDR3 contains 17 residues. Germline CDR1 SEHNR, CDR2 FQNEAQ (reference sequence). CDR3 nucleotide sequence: TGTGCCAGCAGCTCAACAGCGACAGGGGCCTCCTACAATGAGCAGTTCTTC. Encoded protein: CASSSTATGASYNEQFF.

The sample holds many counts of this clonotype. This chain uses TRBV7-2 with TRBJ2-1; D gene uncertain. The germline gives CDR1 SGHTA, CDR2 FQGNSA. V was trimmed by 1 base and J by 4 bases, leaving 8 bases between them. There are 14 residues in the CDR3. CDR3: CASSLEGSYNEQFF. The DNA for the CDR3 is TGTGCCAGCAGCTTAGAGGGCTCGTACAATGAGCAGTTCTTC.